Presented here are 5 T cell receptor beta chains from one specimen sequenced in a study of spatial heterogeneity in lung cancer. Time point: blood at routine non-recurrence follow-up after resection. TCRdb ran MiXCR on the 5' RACE reads and lists one entry per CDR3 protein. The sample lists 100,000 to 120,000 distinct CDR3 sequences, more than 10% occurring once. Material: PBMCs, obtained at follow-up. Every receptor here comes from a female donor with early-stage non-small cell lung cancer.

The V and J genes are TRBV28 and TRBJ2-1, with D unresolved. The length of the CDR3 is 15 residues. V dropped 7 bases and J dropped 0 bases, with 13 bases sitting between them. Germline assignment: CDR1 MDHEN and CDR2 SYDVKM. The CDR3 coding sequence is TGTGCCAGCACCCCGGATCGCATCTCCTACAATGAGCAGTTCTTC. Encoded protein: CASTPDRISYNEQFF.

In its sample, this clonotype was seen many times. This sequence joins TRBV20-1 and TRBJ2-3, with no clear D. In germline, CDR1 is DFQATT, CDR2 SNEGSKA (reference sequence). This CDR3 is built from 14 residues. The V end was cut by 3 bases, the J end by 3 bases, with 13 bases between. The CDR3 here is CSARHGDWTDTQYF. CDR3 sequence (DNA): TGCAGTGCTAGGCACGGAGACTGGACAGATACGCAGTATTTT.

This clonotype occurred many times. The chain joins TRBV15 to TRBJ1-4; 7 bases match TRBD1. This CDR3 is built from 13 residues. With 3 bases clipped from V and 8 bases from J, the junction kept 3 bases outside the gene matches. CDR1 LNHNV and CDR2 YYDKDF come from the germline V gene (reference sequence). Here the CDR3 DNA reads TGTGCCACCAGCAGTGGACAGGTCGAAAAACTGTTTTTT. Its protein is CATSSGQVEKLFF.

This clonotype came up a few times. This chain joins TRBV5-1 and TRBJ1-2; D is ambiguous. CDR1 and CDR2 from the germline V gene are SGHRS and YFSETQ. Between the trimmed V and J ends, which lost 0 bases and 7 bases, there was a span of 7 bases. This CDR3 is built from 12 residues. The CDR3 loop is CASSLERSGYTF. CDR3 bases: TGCGCCAGCAGCTTGGAAAGAAGTGGCTACACCTTC.

This clonotype was observed a handful of times. The chain recombines TRBV5-5 with TRBJ1-2; D is ambiguous. Germline CDR1 SGHKS, CDR2 YYEKEE (reference sequence). The CDR3 has 13 amino acids. With 4 bases removed from V and 3 bases from J, the gap between germline ends came to 10 bases. This CDR3 is CASSARADYGYTF. The CDR3 DNA reads as TGTGCCAGCAGCGCGAGGGCGGACTATGGCTACACCTTC.